The 5 T cell receptor beta chains below were found in one sample sequenced in a study of cytomegalovirus exposure and HLA in healthy donors listed by TCRdb under 2017. Receptor amplification or capture employed the immunoSEQ multiplex PCR assay. A mixture of 60 forward primers for TCR Vbeta segments and 13 reverse primers for TCR Jbeta segments was used in the multiplex PCR. TCRdb obtained this table from immuneACCESS and retained in-frame rearrangements with V and J assigned. These tables miss some clones; where compared with another copy, unresolved V genes account for less than half of the shortfall, and the remainder is unexplained. The sample contains 140,000 or so clones, roughly 77% of them found a single time. The top ten clonotypes cover 1.5% to 2% of the sample. The specimen was PBMCs. The receptors derive from a woman aged 30 to 39 in good health and CMV-seronegative.

The CDR3 nucleotides are TGCGCCAGCAGCGGGCGGACAGCCGACTACGAGCAGTACTTC. It codes for CASSGRTADYEQYF. The chain combines TRBV5-1 with TRBJ2-7; a possible D gene is TRBD1 (6 bases). The V and J ends lost 4 bases and 3 bases respectively, with 14 bases between them. The CDR3 extends over 14 amino acids. The germline CDR1 and CDR2 sequences are SGHRS and YFSETQ.

The chain combines TRBV7-8 with TRBJ2-3; 12 positions agree with TRBD2. The CDR3 loop spans 15 amino acids. V dropped 6 bases and J dropped 5; count of bases not matched to a gene: 6. The V gene's germline CDR1 is SGHVS and CDR2 FQNEAQ. The CDR3 is CASRETSGRGDTQYF. DNA of the CDR3: TGTGCCAGCAGAGAGACTAGCGGGAGAGGAGATACGCAGTATTTT.

This clone came up a few times. The chain has TRBV5-6 and TRBJ2-2, with TRBD1 matching over 7 bases. This CDR3 has 16 amino acids. The V segment lost 1 base and the J segment 4 bases; nucleotides outside the gene matches: 7. Germline V gene data show CDR1 as SGHDT and CDR2 as YYEEEE. Here the CDR3 DNA reads TGTGCCAGCAGCTTGTACGACAGGGTACCCACCGGGGAGCTGTTTTTT. It yields the protein CASSLYDRVPTGELFF.

V and J are TRBV6-5 and TRBJ2-1; 13 bases are shared with TRBD2. This CDR3 is 16 amino acids long. Germline V gene data show CDR1 as MNHEY and CDR2 as SVGAGI. V lost 2 bases, J lost 7 bases, and 5 bases stayed unmatched. The CDR3 is CASSYGLAGVRNEQFF. CDR3 in DNA: TGTGCCAGCAGTTACGGACTAGCGGGAGTTAGGAATGAGCAGTTCTTC.

This chain links TRBV5-1 with TRBJ2-3; no reliable D call. The CDR3 loop spans 14 amino acids. Germline V lookup: CDR1 SGHRS, CDR2 YFSETQ. V lost 0 bases and J 11 bases, leaving 16 bases between the germline ends. Written as DNA, the CDR3 is TGCGCCAGCAGCTTGGTACCTACACAGATTGGGCAGTATTTT. Translation gives CASSLVPTQIGQYF.